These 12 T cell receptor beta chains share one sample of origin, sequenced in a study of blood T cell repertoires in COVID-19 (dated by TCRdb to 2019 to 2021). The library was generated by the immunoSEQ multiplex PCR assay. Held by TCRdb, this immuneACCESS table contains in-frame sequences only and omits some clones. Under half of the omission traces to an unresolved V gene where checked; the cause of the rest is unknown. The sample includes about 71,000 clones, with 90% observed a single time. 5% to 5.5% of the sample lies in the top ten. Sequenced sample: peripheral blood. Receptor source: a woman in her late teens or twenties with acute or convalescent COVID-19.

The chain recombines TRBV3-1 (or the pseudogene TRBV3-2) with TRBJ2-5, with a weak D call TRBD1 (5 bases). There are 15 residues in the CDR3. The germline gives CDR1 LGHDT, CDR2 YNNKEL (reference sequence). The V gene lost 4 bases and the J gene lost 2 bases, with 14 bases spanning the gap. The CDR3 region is CASSPTVMVQETQYF. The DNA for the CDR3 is TGTGCCAGCAGCCCGACAGTCATGGTACAAGAGACCCAGTACTTC.

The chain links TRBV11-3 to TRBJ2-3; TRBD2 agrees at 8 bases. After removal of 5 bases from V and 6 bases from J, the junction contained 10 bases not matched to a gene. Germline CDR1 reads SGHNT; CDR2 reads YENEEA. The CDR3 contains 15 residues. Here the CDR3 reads CASSPSAGGLDTQYF. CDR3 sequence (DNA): TGTGCCAGCAGCCCCTCGGCGGGAGGTTTGGATACGCAGTATTTT.

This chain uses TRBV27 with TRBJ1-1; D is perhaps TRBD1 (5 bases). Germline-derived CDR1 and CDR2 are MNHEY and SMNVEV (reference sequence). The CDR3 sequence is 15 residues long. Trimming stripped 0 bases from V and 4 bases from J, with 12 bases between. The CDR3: CASSLSYGGGTEAFF. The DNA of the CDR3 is TGTGCCAGCAGTTTATCCTATGGGGGAGGCACTGAAGCTTTCTTT.

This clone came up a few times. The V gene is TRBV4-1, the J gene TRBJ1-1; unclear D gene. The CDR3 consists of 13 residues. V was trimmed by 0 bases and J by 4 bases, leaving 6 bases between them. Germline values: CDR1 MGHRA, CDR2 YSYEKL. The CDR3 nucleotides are TGCGCCAGCAGCCAAGAGGAGGCCACTGAAGCTTTCTTT. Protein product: CASSQEEATEAFF.

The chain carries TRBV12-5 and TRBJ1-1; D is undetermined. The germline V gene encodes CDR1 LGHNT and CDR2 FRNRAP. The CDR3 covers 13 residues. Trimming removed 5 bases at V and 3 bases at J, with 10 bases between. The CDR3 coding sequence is TGTGCTAGTGGTCCGGAGAGTTACACTGAAGCTTTCTTT. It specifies CASGPESYTEAFF.

The CDR3 nucleotides are TGTGCCAGCAGCCCAGGGTGGGGTGGGCAAGAGACCCAGTACTTC. This gives the protein CASSPGWGGQETQYF. This chain joins TRBV5-4 and TRBJ2-5, with D possibly TRBD1 on 5 matching bases. CDR1 and CDR2 (germline): SGHNT, YYREEE (reference sequence). CDR3 length equals 15 residues. The V gene lost 4 bases and the J gene lost 2 bases, with 15 bases spanning the gap.

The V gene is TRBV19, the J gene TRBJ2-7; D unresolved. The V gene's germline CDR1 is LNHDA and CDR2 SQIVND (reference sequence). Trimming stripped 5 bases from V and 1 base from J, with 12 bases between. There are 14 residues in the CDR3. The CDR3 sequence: CASSPRVDSYEQYF. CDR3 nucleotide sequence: TGTGCCAGTAGTCCCCGGGTTGATTCCTACGAGCAGTACTTC. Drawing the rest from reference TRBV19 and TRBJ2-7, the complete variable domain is DGGITQSPKYLFRKEGQNVTLSCEQNLNHDAMYWYRQDPGQGLRLIYYSQIVNDFQKGDIAEGYSVSREKKESFPLTVTSAQKNPTAFYLCASSPRVDSYEQYFGPGTRLTVT.

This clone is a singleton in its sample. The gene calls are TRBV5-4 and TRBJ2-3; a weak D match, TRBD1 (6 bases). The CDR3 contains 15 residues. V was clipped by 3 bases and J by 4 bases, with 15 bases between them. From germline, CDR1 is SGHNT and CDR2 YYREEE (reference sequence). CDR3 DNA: TGTGCCAGCAGCTCGACAACAGGGTCGTCAGATACGCAGTATTTT. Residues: CASSSTTGSSDTQYF.

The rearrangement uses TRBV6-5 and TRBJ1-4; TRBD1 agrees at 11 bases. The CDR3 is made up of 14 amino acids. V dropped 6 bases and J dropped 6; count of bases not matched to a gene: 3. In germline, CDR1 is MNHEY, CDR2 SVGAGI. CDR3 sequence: CASSRDRGDEKLFF. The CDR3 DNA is TGTGCCAGCAGCCGGGACAGGGGGGATGAAAAACTGTTTTTT.

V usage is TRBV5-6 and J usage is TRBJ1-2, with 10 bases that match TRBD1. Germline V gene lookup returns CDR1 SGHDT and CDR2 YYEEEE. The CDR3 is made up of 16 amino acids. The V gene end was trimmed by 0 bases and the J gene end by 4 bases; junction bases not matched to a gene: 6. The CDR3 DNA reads TGTGCCAGCAGCTTGGGGGGACAGGGGATCGTCTATGGCTACACCTTC. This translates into CASSLGGQGIVYGYTF.

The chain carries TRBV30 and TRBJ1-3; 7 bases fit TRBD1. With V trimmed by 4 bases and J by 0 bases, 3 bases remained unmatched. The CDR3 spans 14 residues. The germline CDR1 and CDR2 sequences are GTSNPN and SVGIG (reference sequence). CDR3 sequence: CAWTGTVSGNTIYF. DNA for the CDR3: TGTGCCTGGACCGGGACAGTCTCTGGAAACACCATATATTTT.

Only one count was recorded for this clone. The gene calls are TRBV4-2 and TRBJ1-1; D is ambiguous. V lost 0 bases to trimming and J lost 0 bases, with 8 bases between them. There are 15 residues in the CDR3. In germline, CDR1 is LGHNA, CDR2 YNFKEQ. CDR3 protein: CASSQDAGVNTEAFF. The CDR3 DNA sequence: TGTGCCAGCAGCCAAGATGCGGGTGTGAACACTGAAGCTTTCTTT.